This T cell receptor (beta chain) was sequenced during a study of shared clonotypes between healthy human individuals. Germline lookup yields CDR1 MDHEN and CDR2 SYDVKM. V lost 6 bases and J lost 1, with 10 bases in between. The CDR3 is 13 residues long. Assay: immunoSEQ multiplex PCR; the TCRdb copy retains only in-frame clones and omits some. The sample comprises 2 million to 2.5 million clones, approximately 94% of which are singletons, and approximately 0.13% rests with the top ten. Study conclusions and caveats: Generation probabilities were higher for clonotypes shared across all four sorted-subset donors than for unshared ones.

This clone came up once. Its target is unknown. The receptor was isolated from a young man in good health. The chain has TRBV28 and TRBJ2-7; D unresolved. Sequencing was done on a sample of naive CD4+ T cells sorted from blood. Subset indicated: CD45RA+ positively selected. CDR3 coding DNA: TGTGCCAGCAGCCGTTGGGATTCCTACGAGCAGTACTTC. It encodes CASSRWDSYEQYF. Drawing the rest from reference TRBV28 and TRBJ2-7, the complete variable domain is DVKVTQSSRYLVKRTGEKVFLECVQDMDHENMFWYRQDPGLGLRLIYFSYDVKMKEKGDIPEGYSVSREKKERFSLILESASTNQTSMYLCASSRWDSYEQYFGPGTRLTVT.